The T cell receptor beta chain under discussion was sequenced for a study of blood T cell repertoires in COVID-19 (TCRdb year 2020). Background for the entire study: Collaborator samples came from the United States, Italy and Spain and covered acute and convalescent phases of COVID-19. The material from the prospective study consisted of cDNA or gDNA derived from T cells, B-cell-depleted T cells, or PBMCs. The dataset comprised deeply sampled blood TCRbeta repertoires from subjects exposed to, actively infected with, or recovered from COVID-19. The repertoires were made available in a free public database intended to serve as a resource for research on the immune response to SARS-CoV-2. The samples were drawn from two sources: the first 160 participants of the ongoing ImmuneRACE study, and 1,200 or so subjects contributed by 6 global collaborators. A de-identified subject ID, COVID-19 status, age in years and sex were almost always included in the sample metadata. Where available, HLA class I and class II types were obtained from metadata supplied by the sample provider rather than from assay-based typing.

Points the paper makes about the study in general: The amount of clinical and demographic metadata varied by source and participant and was provided uncurated.

This clone was seen more than once but under ten times. Its antigen has not been determined. Per-nucleotide qualities are absent, and no much larger clonotype sits a single base away. Another Seattle source contributed samples from volunteer blood donors who had recovered from COVID-19. Whole blood was collected in K2EDTA tubes by collaborating institutions according to the institutions' own protocols. For TCRbeta analysis, collaborators shipped samples in one of three forms: frozen whole blood, isolated PBMCs, or DNA extracted from either of those sample types. CDR1 and CDR2 are read off the germline V gene as SGHRS and YFSETQ. Unmatched junction bases come to 7, with V trimmed by 0 bases and J by 2 bases. From its cysteine to its phenylalanine, the CDR3 spans 16 amino acids. Only CDR3 DNA is held: 48 bases, read in frame from base 1. TCRbeta CDR3 regions were amplified from genomic DNA using the immunoSEQ Assay, a bias-controlled multiplex PCR. The published analysis was carried out like this. Within the assay, amplification of reference gene primers was used to estimate how many nucleated cells each sample contained. Sequence reads were collapsed and filtered to measure the absolute abundance of every unique TCRbeta CDR3 rearrangement. For each sample, productive Simpson clonality was calculated by taking the square root of Simpson's diversity index across productive rearrangements. Imported from immuneACCESS, the table was reduced by TCRdb to in-frame sequences with V and J called. These copies leave out some clones; in studies compared against another copy, an unresolved V gene accounts for under half, and the cause of the remainder is not known. The V and J calls and the clone size are those of that table, but D and trimming were determined from the DNA. Counted in this sample were some 220,000 clones; 70% to 90% of them appeared once. The top ten hold over 2.5% of the sample.

This TCR was sampled from a man in his fifties or sixties who had recovered from COVID-19. This chain joins TRBV5-1 to TRBJ2-7, and TRBD2 matches 8 of the central bases. The material sequenced was peripheral blood. The nucleotide sequence reads as follows: TGCGCCAGCAGCTTGGCAGCGGGAGCAACCACCTACGAGCAGTACTTC. This sequence encodes CASSLAAGATTYEQYF.